The 15 T cell receptor beta chains presented below share a single source sample, sequenced in a study of T cells after somatic rescue of genetic block. The repertoire was sequenced with immunoSEQ multiplex PCR; TCRdb's copy has only in-frame clones and lacks some. The sample holds approximately 14,000 clones, approximately 71% seen once. Source material: peripheral blood mononuclear cells (PBMCs). The receptor source for this set is a man younger than 35.

DNA of the CDR3: TGTGCCAGCAGTTCCGGGACAGGATCCGAGCAGTACTTC. Translating gives CASSSGTGSEQYF. This chain connects TRBV6-5 to TRBJ2-7; 8 bases map to TRBD1. Germline loops: CDR1 MNHEY, CDR2 SVGAGI. The ends lost 4 bases at V and 6 bases at J; junction bases unmatched: 5. The CDR3 extends over 13 amino acids.

This clone was seen more than once but under ten times. V is TRBV9 and J is TRBJ2-7; D is uncertain. The CDR3 loop spans 13 amino acids. Germline assignment: CDR1 SGDLS and CDR2 YYNGEE. The germline V and J ends were trimmed by 0 bases and 8 bases, with 12 bases remaining between them. The CDR3 sequence: CASSVDNNGKQYF. The CDR3 DNA reads as TGTGCCAGCAGCGTAGATAACAATGGTAAGCAGTACTTC.

V and J are TRBV5-1 and TRBJ2-5; 7 bases agree with TRBD1. CDR1 and CDR2 from the germline V gene are SGHRS and YFSETQ. The ends lost 4 bases at V and 1 base at J; junction bases unmatched: 4. The CDR3 totals 14 residues. CDR3: CASSPGQFQETQYF. CDR3 DNA: TGCGCCAGCAGCCCGGGACAGTTCCAAGAGACCCAGTACTTC. Using reference TRBV5-1 and TRBJ2-5 for the parts outside the CDR3, the full variable domain is KAGVTQTPRYLIKTRGQQVTLSCSPISGHRSVSWYQQTPGQGLQFLFEYFSETQRNKGNFPGRFSGRQFSNSRSEMNVSTLELGDSALYLCASSPGQFQETQYFGPGTRLLVL.

This chain uses TRBV5-1 with TRBJ2-2; 14 bases line up with TRBD2. The V gene end was trimmed by 6 bases and the J gene end by 5 bases; junction bases not matched to a gene: 3. Germline loops: CDR1 SGHRS, CDR2 YFSETQ. The CDR3 extends over 15 amino acids. CDR3 sequence reads: CASKGTSGSTGELFF. The CDR3 DNA sequence: TGCGCCAGCAAGGGGACTAGCGGGAGTACCGGGGAGCTGTTTTTT.

The V and J genes are TRBV7-6 and TRBJ1-2, with D possibly TRBD1 on 6 matching bases. Germline V gene data show CDR1 as SGHVS and CDR2 as FNYEAQ. This CDR3 contains 15 residues. The V end was cut by 5 bases, the J end by 4 bases, with 17 bases between. The CDR3 DNA is TGTGCCAGCAGCCCCAATCGGGACATTGTCTATGGCTACACCTTC. Translating it yields CASSPNRDIVYGYTF.

The J gene is TRBJ2-7, the V gene TRBV29-1; no clear D gene. The V gene's germline CDR1 is SQVTM and CDR2 ANQGSEA. The CDR3 sequence is 12 residues long. V was clipped by 5 bases and J by 0 bases, with 8 bases between them. The CDR3 loop reads CSVKRGSYEQYF. The CDR3 DNA reads TGCAGCGTTAAACGAGGCTCCTACGAGCAGTACTTC.

This clone has a handful of counts. The chain combines TRBV7-8 with TRBJ1-2; D ambiguous. Germline V gene data show CDR1 as SGHVS and CDR2 as FQNEAQ. The CDR3 covers 14 residues. With 5 bases removed from V and 1 base from J, the gap between germline ends came to 11 bases. The CDR3 coding sequence is TGTGCCAGCAGCACCATTCAGGTTAACTATGGCTACACCTTC. This translates into CASSTIQVNYGYTF. Full variable domain (outside the CDR3, taken from reference TRBV7-8 and TRBJ1-2): GAGVSQSPRYKVAKRGQDVALRCDPISGHVSLFWYQQALGQGPEFLTYFQNEAQLDKSGLPSDRFFAERPEGSVSTLKIQRTQQEDSAVYLCASSTIQVNYGYTFGSGTRLTVV.

This clone is labeled medium-sized. V usage is TRBV5-5 and J usage is TRBJ1-2; maybe TRBD1 (6 bases). V was shortened by 4 bases and J by 1 base, with 14 bases between the two germline ends. The CDR3 loop spans 15 amino acids. Germline V gene data show CDR1 as SGHKS and CDR2 as YYEKEE (reference sequence). The CDR3 DNA reads as TGTGCCAGCAGCCCATACAGGGTTCTTAACTATGGCTACACCTTC. Translation gives CASSPYRVLNYGYTF.

In nucleotides, the CDR3 is TGCGCCAGCAGCTTGGTGGCGGATACGCAGTATTTT. Its translation: CASSLVADTQYF. The chain has TRBV5-1 and TRBJ2-3; no firm D call. This CDR3 is 12 amino acids long. V was cut by 0 bases and J by 6 bases, with 5 bases left in between. The germline V gene has CDR1 SGHRS and CDR2 YFSETQ. Supplemented by reference TRBV5-1 and TRBJ2-3, the full variable domain reads KAGVTQTPRYLIKTRGQQVTLSCSPISGHRSVSWYQQTPGQGLQFLFEYFSETQRNKGNFPGRFSGRQFSNSRSEMNVSTLELGDSALYLCASSLVADTQYFGPGTRLTVL.

The genes are TRBV6-5 and TRBJ1-2; perhaps TRBD1 as D (6 bases). Trimming stripped 2 bases from V and 8 bases from J, with 15 bases between. The CDR3 consists of 14 residues. Germline V lookup: CDR1 MNHEY, CDR2 SVGAGI. CDR3 region: CASSYGDKPGGYTF. CDR3 bases: TGTGCCAGCAGTTACGGGGACAAGCCGGGGGGCTACACCTTC.

The J gene is TRBJ1-2, the V gene TRBV28; 7 nucleotides line up with TRBD1. This CDR3 region has 16 residues. V shed 6 bases and J 4 bases; nucleotides not matched to a gene: 14. The germline gives CDR1 MDHEN, CDR2 SYDVKM. DNA for the CDR3: TGTGCCAGCAGAACTCGACAGGGAAGGGTTGGCTATGGCTACACCTTC. Encoded protein: CASRTRQGRVGYGYTF.

This clone appeared once. The chain links TRBV19 to TRBJ2-4; D ambiguous. CDR3 size: 12 residues. Per the germline V gene, CDR1 is LNHDA and CDR2 is SQIVND (reference sequence). V dropped 3 bases and J dropped 10 bases, with 10 bases sitting between them. The CDR3 loop reads CASSIVSEIQYF. DNA for the CDR3: TGTGCCAGTAGTATTGTTTCGGAAATTCAGTACTTC.

The chain has TRBV18 and TRBJ1-1; D not certain. V was pared by 3 bases and J by 1 base, with 6 bases between. The germline V gene has CDR1 KGHSH and CDR2 LQKENI. The CDR3 runs 13 residues. CDR3 coding DNA: TGTGCCAGCTCACCGAGCGAGAACACTGAAGCTTTCTTT. It yields the protein CASSPSENTEAFF.

This clone has ten or more counts. The rearrangement joins TRBV5-1 to TRBJ1-2; D gene uncertain. V was cut by 0 bases and J by 1 base, with 7 bases left in between. The CDR3 extends over 14 amino acids. CDR1 and CDR2 (germline): SGHRS, YFSETQ. DNA for the CDR3: TGCGCCAGCAGCTTGGCTCAGCTTAACTATGGCTACACCTTC. Protein product: CASSLAQLNYGYTF.

This clone came up a few times. This chain joins TRBV10-3 and TRBJ2-2; TRBD1 agrees at 9 bases. Germline V CDR1 and CDR2: ENHRY, SYGVKD. CDR3 size: 14 residues. The ends lost 10 bases at V and 5 bases at J; junction bases unmatched: 8. For the CDR3, the DNA is TGTGCCACAATACAGGGGGCGGGAACCGGGGAGCTGTTTTTT. Translating it yields CATIQGAGTGELFF.